What follows are 21 T cell receptor beta chains derived from one specimen sequenced in a study of CD8 T cells in ankylosing spondylitis. TCRdb re-called the 5' RACE reads through MiXCR, storing one row per CDR3 protein. In the table there are approximately 240,000 distinct CDR3 sequences, roughly a tenth of which are singletons. The sequenced sample was blood, either unsorted or a sorted T cell fraction (not recorded which). All receptors derive from a male donor with ankylosing spondylitis or in good health (not recorded which).

There are many counts of this clonotype. CDR3 residues: CASSLGLPDTEQFF. The CDR3, as DNA: TGTGCCAGCAGTTTGGGACTCCCAGACACTGAGCAGTTCTTC. V and J are TRBV27 and TRBJ2-1; TRBD2 might be the D (6 bases). Germline V gene sequence: CDR1 MNHEY, CDR2 SMNVEV (reference sequence). There are 14 residues in the CDR3. The V end lost 3 bases, the J end lost 9 bases, and 15 bases lay between the germline ends.

This clonotype was seen ten or more times. This chain joins TRBV7-9 and TRBJ2-1, with 9 nucleotides matching TRBD2. Looked up from germline, CDR1 is SEHNR and CDR2 is FQNEAQ (reference sequence). There are 17 residues in the CDR3. With 2 bases clipped from V and 2 bases from J, the junction kept 7 bases outside the gene matches. This CDR3 is CASSLYPASGAYNEQFF. The CDR3 bases are TGTGCCAGCAGCTTATATCCCGCTAGCGGGGCCTACAATGAGCAGTTCTTC.

This clonotype was counted ten times or more. The rearrangement joins TRBV5-1 to TRBJ1-1; no definite D call. The V end lost 1 base, the J end lost 3 bases, and 10 bases lay between the germline ends. This CDR3 spans 14 amino acids. Per the germline V gene, CDR1 is SGHRS and CDR2 is YFSETQ. The CDR3 DNA sequence: TGCGCCAGCAGCTTGAACAGCGACTACACTGAAGCTTTCTTT. It translates to CASSLNSDYTEAFF.

The rearrangement uses TRBV7-2 and TRBJ2-7, with D hard to call. Germline assignment: CDR1 SGHTA and CDR2 FQGNSA. The V gene lost 3 bases and the J gene lost 3 bases, with 9 bases spanning the gap. The CDR3 consists of 13 residues. Written as DNA, the CDR3 is TGTGCCAGCAGCTTTGGGGTCCTCTACGAGCAGTACTTC. This encodes CASSFGVLYEQYF.

This clonotype has ten or more counts. This chain uses TRBV20-1 with TRBJ2-3; 8 positions match TRBD2. J was trimmed by 4 bases and V by 5 bases; bases with no gene match: 8. From germline, CDR1 is DFQATT and CDR2 SNEGSKA (reference sequence). The CDR3 runs to 14 residues. CDR3 amino acids: CSAGGSSGADTQYF. Here the CDR3 DNA reads TGCAGTGCTGGGGGGAGTAGCGGGGCAGATACGCAGTATTTT.

Of note for this clonotype: Being one base from a much bigger clone, this may be a read error. The rearrangement uses TRBV20-1 and TRBJ1-1, with D possibly being TRBD1 (5 bases). Germline V lookup: CDR1 DFQATT, CDR2 SNEGSKA (reference sequence). The CDR3 sequence is 11 residues long. The CDR3 spells CSTRRGTEAFF. The CDR3 region has the DNA TGCAGTACTAGACGGGGGACTGAAGCTTTCTTT.

In its sample, this clonotype was seen many times. The rearrangement links TRBV29-1 to TRBJ2-1, with 7 bases matching TRBD1. The CDR3 has 11 amino acids. Per germline, CDR1 SQVTM and CDR2 ANQGSEA. V was clipped by 6 bases and J by 9 bases; unmatched bases: 5. Here the CDR3 reads CSVLGDSEQFF. Here the CDR3 DNA reads TGCAGCGTCCTCGGGGACAGTGAGCAGTTCTTC.

This chain's CDR3 is CASSWTGPNTGELFF. Here the CDR3 DNA reads TGTGCCAGCAGCTGGACAGGGCCGAACACCGGGGAGCTGTTTTTT. The V call is TRBV5-5, the J call TRBJ2-2; the match to TRBD1 covers 8 bases. V trimming: 3 bases; J trimming: 0 bases; junction bases outside the gene matches: 1. This CDR3 is 15 amino acids long. Germline CDR1 reads SGHKS; CDR2 reads YYEKEE (reference sequence). The full variable domain, with the rest looked up from reference TRBV5-5 and TRBJ2-2, is DAGVTQSPTHLIKTRGQQVTLRCSPISGHKSVSWYQQVLGQGPQFIFQYYEKEERGRGNFPDRFSARQFPNYSSELNVNALLLGDSALYLCASSWTGPNTGELFFGEGSRLTVL.

This sequence joins TRBV20-1 and TRBJ2-3; D is ambiguous. Germline lookup yields CDR1 DFQATT and CDR2 SNEGSKA (reference sequence). The CDR3 length is 12 residues. The chain's CDR3 is CSLIRAADTQYF. In DNA, the CDR3 is TGCAGCCTGATAAGGGCAGCAGATACGCAGTATTTT.

Many counts were recorded for this clonotype. This chain uses TRBV12-5 with TRBJ2-1, with 8 bases matching TRBD1. The CDR3 totals 14 residues. Germline CDR1 reads LGHNT; CDR2 reads FRNRAP. With V trimmed by 4 bases and J by 6 bases, 5 bases remained unmatched. CDR3 in amino acids: CASGSQDRVNEQFF. As DNA, the CDR3 is TGTGCTAGTGGTTCCCAGGACAGGGTCAATGAGCAGTTCTTC.

This clonotype was observed at least ten times. V usage is TRBV3-1 and J usage is TRBJ2-2; no reliable D call. V was shortened by 0 bases and J by 2 bases, with 10 bases between the two germline ends. The CDR3 is 16 residues long. Germline lookup yields CDR1 LGHDT and CDR2 YNNKEL (reference sequence). CDR3 coding DNA: TGTGCCAGCAGCCAAGAAGGGCTAGTTAACACCGGGGAGCTGTTTTTT. It is translated as CASSQEGLVNTGELFF.

This clonotype was counted at least ten times. The chain has TRBV11-2 and TRBJ2-3, with D tentatively TRBD1 or TRBD2 (6 bases each). The germline V gene has CDR1 SGHAT and CDR2 FQNNGV. Trimming removed 7 bases at V and 2 bases at J, with 13 bases between. The CDR3 consists of 14 residues. CDR3 sequence: CASNQGGFTDTQYF. For the CDR3, the DNA is TGTGCCAGCAACCAAGGGGGGTTCACAGATACGCAGTATTTT.

Many counts were recorded for this clonotype. The chain carries TRBV2 and TRBJ1-6; no reliable D call. Trimming pared 4 bases from V and 2 bases from J, leaving 9 bases between. The CDR3 covers 15 residues. CDR1 and CDR2 from the germline V gene are SNHLY and FYNNEI. The CDR3 spells CASSVIRTYNSPLHF. The CDR3 DNA is TGTGCCAGCAGTGTGATCCGGACCTATAATTCACCCCTCCACTTT.

In this sample, this clonotype turned up many times. The V and J genes are TRBV6-1 and TRBJ2-2; TRBD1 might be the D (6 bases). V was pared by 7 bases and J by 9 bases, with 21 bases between. Looked up from germline, CDR1 is MNHNS and CDR2 is SASEGT. The CDR3 extends over 15 amino acids. The CDR3 loop reads CASTAQDSHKRELFF. The DNA of the CDR3 is TGTGCCAGCACCGCCCAGGACAGCCACAAAAGGGAGCTGTTTTTT.

This clonotype was seen at least ten times. An end of the junction does not agree with germline; a read error may underlie this. This rearrangement joins TRBV12-3 or TRBV12-4 to TRBJ1-1; D unresolved. The CDR3 runs 13 residues. The CDR3 here is CASSLDGNTEAFF. The CDR3 DNA sequence: TGCGCCAGCAGCTTGGACGGGAACACTGAAGCTTTCTTT.

This clonotype was observed at least ten times. This chain joins TRBV20-1 and TRBJ2-3; TRBD1 agrees at 9 bases. Germline assignment: CDR1 DFQATT and CDR2 SNEGSKA (reference sequence). The ends lost 4 bases at V and 4 bases at J; junction bases unmatched: 3. The CDR3 spans 13 residues. CDR3 amino acids: CSANRGLADTQYF. CDR3 sequence (DNA): TGCAGTGCTAACAGGGGGCTGGCAGATACGCAGTATTTT.

The table lists this clonotype with many counts. V usage is TRBV5-1 and J usage is TRBJ2-2; possibly TRBD2 for D (5 bases). This CDR3 comprises 16 residues. CDR1 SGHRS and CDR2 YFSETQ come from the germline V gene. The germline V and J ends were trimmed by 0 bases and 0 bases, with 9 bases remaining between them. The CDR3 here is CASSLAVAPNTGELFF. CDR3 in DNA: TGCGCCAGCAGCTTGGCCGTAGCGCCGAACACCGGGGAGCTGTTTTTT.

This clonotype was observed a few times. The V gene is TRBV30, the J gene TRBJ1-2, with 8 bases matching TRBD1. Germline V gene sequence: CDR1 GTSNPN, CDR2 SVGIG (reference sequence). The CDR3 spans 14 residues. With V trimmed by 3 bases and J by 1 base, 4 bases remained unmatched. The CDR3 here is CAWRGTGDNYGYTF. DNA for the CDR3: TGTGCCTGGAGGGGGACAGGTGATAACTATGGCTACACCTTC. The variable domain in full, with the rest retrieved from reference TRBV30 and TRBJ1-2, is SQTIHQWPATLVQPVGSPLSLECTVEGTSNPNLYWYRQAAGRGLQLLFYSVGIGQISSEVPQNLSASRPQDRQFILSSKKLLLSDSGFYLCAWRGTGDNYGYTFGSGTRLTVV.

This clonotype was picked up many times. This rearrangement joins TRBV5-1 to TRBJ2-3; the D gene is possibly TRBD2 (6 bases). The germline CDR1 and CDR2 sequences are SGHRS and YFSETQ. Deletions cut 3 bases from V and 6 bases from J, with 8 bases between. This CDR3 region has 12 residues. CDR3 protein: CASSSGDDTQYF. CDR3 DNA: TGCGCCAGCAGCTCGGGGGACGATACGCAGTATTTT. The variable domain in full, with the rest retrieved from reference TRBV5-1 and TRBJ2-3, is KAGVTQTPRYLIKTRGQQVTLSCSPISGHRSVSWYQQTPGQGLQFLFEYFSETQRNKGNFPGRFSGRQFSNSRSEMNVSTLELGDSALYLCASSSGDDTQYFGPGTRLTVL.

This clonotype was recorded many times. The CDR3 nucleotides are TGTGCCAGCAGCCAAGAGGAGCAGCTGTTTTTT. It encodes CASSQEEQLFF. The rearrangement links TRBV3-1 to TRBJ1-4; D gene ambiguous. The germline CDR1 and CDR2 sequences are LGHDT and YNNKEL (reference sequence). CDR3 length: 11 amino acids. Trimming left V 0 bases short and J 14 bases short, with 7 bases between. The full variable domain, rest sourced from reference TRBV3-1 and TRBJ1-4, is DTAVSQTPKYLVTQMGNDKSIKCEQNLGHDTMYWYKQDSKKFLKIMFSYNNKELIINETVPNRFSPKSPDKAHLNLHINSLELGDSAVYFCASSQEEQLFFGSGTQLSVL.

On this clonotype: Given a much more abundant clone one base away, this may be a read error. The chain links TRBV5-1 to TRBJ2-1; 9 positions agree with TRBD2. CDR1 and CDR2 (germline): SGHRS, YFSETQ. The CDR3 covers 16 residues. The DNA for the CDR3 is TGCGCCAGCAGCCAGTACAAGGGACTAGCCTACAGTGAGCAGTTCTTC. This translates into CASSQYKGLAYSEQFF.